The rows below give T cell receptor beta chains drawn from one sample of a study of response to subunit inactivated influenza vaccine. Each CDR3 protein is one row after TCRdb ran MiXCR on the RT-PCR reads. The repertoire holds approximately 520,000 distinct CDR3 sequences, with 15% to 20% as singletons. Sequencing was performed on CD4+ T cells sorted from PBMCs, taken roughly 24 months after vaccination. Source of these receptors: a man between 50 and 69 years old who received an inactivated influenza vaccine. Each CDR3 is given with its conserved first and last residue. The order of the fields is J gene, D gene, V gene, CDR3 protein. The D gene is left open where the match is weak.

J gene: TRBJ2-3; D gene: -; V gene: TRBV7-2; CDR3 protein: CASSLTTYTDTQYF
J gene: TRBJ2-1; D gene: -; V gene: TRBV7-9; CDR3 protein: CASSLGARAKDVNEQFF
J gene: TRBJ2-3; D gene: TRBD2; V gene: TRBV11-2; CDR3 protein: CASTISAGGLRTDTQYF
J gene: TRBJ2-2; D gene: TRBD2; V gene: TRBV3-1; CDR3 protein: CASRSSSGVTGELFF
J gene: TRBJ2-7; D gene: -; V gene: TRBV4-3; CDR3 protein: CASSQDLGQIHSYEQYF
J gene: TRBJ1-2; D gene: -; V gene: TRBV19; CDR3 protein: CASSQAPGSNYGYTF
J gene: TRBJ2-1; D gene: -; V gene: TRBV29-1; CDR3 protein: CSVYPQAVSYNEQFF
J gene: TRBJ2-1; D gene: TRBD2; V gene: TRBV24-1; CDR3 protein: CATSDASGEAYNEQFF
J gene: TRBJ1-3; D gene: -; V gene: TRBV9; CDR3 protein: CASSVGGTSKGNTIYF
J gene: TRBJ2-1; D gene: -; V gene: TRBV20-1; CDR3 protein: CSALRGEQFF
J gene: TRBJ1-2; D gene: -; V gene: TRBV12-3/TRBV12-4; CDR3 protein: CASSRGRSNYGYTF
J gene: TRBJ1-2; D gene: -; V gene: TRBV3-1; CDR3 protein: CASSLDPTGDYTF
J gene: TRBJ2-7; D gene: TRBD1; V gene: TRBV5-1; CDR3 protein: CASRLGTGVYEQYF
J gene: TRBJ1-4; D gene: -; V gene: TRBV3-1; CDR3 protein: CASSQGPVNEKLFF
J gene: TRBJ1-2; D gene: TRBD1; V gene: TRBV3-1; CDR3 protein: CASSHAGQGSGGYTF
J gene: TRBJ2-2; D gene: -; V gene: TRBV6-2/TRBV6-3; CDR3 protein: CASSTPRSTGELFF
J gene: TRBJ1-1; D gene: -; V gene: TRBV27; CDR3 protein: CASSLPPVGGGNTEAFF
J gene: TRBJ1-4; D gene: -; V gene: TRBV11-2; CDR3 protein: CASSLGGTSEKLFF
J gene: TRBJ1-1; D gene: -; V gene: TRBV20-1; CDR3 protein: CSASFRFDTEAFF
J gene: TRBJ1-2; D gene: -; V gene: TRBV9; CDR3 protein: CASSGAYNYGYTF
J gene: TRBJ1-1; D gene: TRBD1; V gene: TRBV2; CDR3 protein: CARVTGPNTEAFF
J gene: TRBJ2-7; D gene: -; V gene: TRBV20-1; CDR3 protein: CSAKAGTHEQYF
J gene: TRBJ2-2; D gene: TRBD2; V gene: TRBV7-3; CDR3 protein: CASSLRGRSNTGELFF
J gene: TRBJ2-1; D gene: TRBD2; V gene: TRBV7-2; CDR3 protein: CASSLASPGLGGRGEQFF
J gene: TRBJ1-2; D gene: -; V gene: TRBV20-1; CDR3 protein: CSASPRGARGYTF
J gene: TRBJ2-1; D gene: -; V gene: TRBV27; CDR3 protein: CASGYRGGEQFF
J gene: TRBJ2-7; D gene: TRBD2; V gene: TRBV30; CDR3 protein: CAWKGLAGHEQYF
J gene: TRBJ2-1; D gene: TRBD2; V gene: TRBV20-1; CDR3 protein: CSARAGLAGGSRNEQFF
J gene: TRBJ1-1; D gene: -; V gene: TRBV6-1; CDR3 protein: CASSHTGGTEAFF
J gene: TRBJ2-7; D gene: -; V gene: TRBV9; CDR3 protein: CASSEGKGLTSEQYF
J gene: TRBJ2-5; D gene: -; V gene: TRBV5-1; CDR3 protein: CASSWTVGETQYF
J gene: TRBJ2-3; D gene: -; V gene: TRBV28; CDR3 protein: CASLSDLATDTQYF
J gene: TRBJ2-2; D gene: -; V gene: TRBV4-3; CDR3 protein: CASSQDGRSTGELFF
J gene: TRBJ1-1; D gene: TRBD1; V gene: TRBV3-1; CDR3 protein: CASSPGTGQAFF
J gene: TRBJ1-6; D gene: -; V gene: TRBV3-1; CDR3 protein: CASSPRGGRFRNSPLHF
J gene: TRBJ1-2; D gene: -; V gene: TRBV28; CDR3 protein: CASSNPRARYGYTF
J gene: TRBJ1-2; D gene: -; V gene: TRBV1; CDR3 protein: CTSSQDRQLYGYTF
J gene: TRBJ1-2; D gene: TRBD1; V gene: TRBV9; CDR3 protein: CASSTRQGFGYTF
J gene: TRBJ2-1; D gene: -; V gene: TRBV4-3; CDR3 protein: CASSQVLAAYNEQFF
J gene: TRBJ2-3; D gene: -; V gene: TRBV11-1; CDR3 protein: CASSLAVQGRDTDTQYF
J gene: TRBJ1-4; D gene: -; V gene: TRBV10-3; CDR3 protein: CAISEPEPSGGEKLFF